The TCR beta chain described here comes from a study of blood T cell repertoires in COVID-19. Across the whole study: From the United States, Italy and Spain came samples of acute and convalescent COVID-19. PBMCs, B-cell-depleted T cells, or T cells provided the cDNA or gDNA that made up the material.

In the study's own analysis: Estimated nucleated cell counts came from reference gene primer amplification. Using immunoSEQ multiplex PCR, the repertoire was profiled, and TCRdb retains in-frame clones only, with some absent. V and J calls and clone size are copied from that table; D and trimming were computed from the DNA. The table lists approximately 290,000 clones, 91% of them singletons. With regard to this clone: Different DNA sequences within this sample yield the same CDR3.

Seattle cases were enrolled at active infection and followed longitudinally. From germline, CDR1 is MNHEY and CDR2 SMNVEV (reference sequence). The V gene end was trimmed by 6 bases and the J gene end by 4 bases; junction bases not matched to a gene: 4. This CDR3 spans 15 amino acids. V and J are TRBV27 and TRBJ1-6, with 9 bases lining up with TRBD1. The specimen sequenced was peripheral blood. The source is a young woman with COVID-19, enrolled during active disease. Written as DNA, the CDR3 is TGTGCCAGCAGGCCTGGACAGGGGTATAATTCACCCCTCCACTTT. Translated: CASRPGQGYNSPLHF.